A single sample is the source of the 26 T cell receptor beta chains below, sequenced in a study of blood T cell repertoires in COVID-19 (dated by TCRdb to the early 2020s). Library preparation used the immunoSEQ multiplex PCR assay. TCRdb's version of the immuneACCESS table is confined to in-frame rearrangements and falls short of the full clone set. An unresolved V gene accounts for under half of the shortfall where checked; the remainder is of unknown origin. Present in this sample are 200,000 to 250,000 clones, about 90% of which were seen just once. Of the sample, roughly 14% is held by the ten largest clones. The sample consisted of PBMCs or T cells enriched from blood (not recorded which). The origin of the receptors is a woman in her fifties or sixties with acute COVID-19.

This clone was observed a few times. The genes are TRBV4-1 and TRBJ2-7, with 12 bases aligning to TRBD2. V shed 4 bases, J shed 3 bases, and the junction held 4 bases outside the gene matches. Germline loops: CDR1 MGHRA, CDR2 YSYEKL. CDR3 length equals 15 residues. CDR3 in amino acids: CASSRGLAGDYEQYF. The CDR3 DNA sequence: TGCGCCAGCAGCCGGGGACTAGCGGGCGACTACGAGCAGTACTTC.

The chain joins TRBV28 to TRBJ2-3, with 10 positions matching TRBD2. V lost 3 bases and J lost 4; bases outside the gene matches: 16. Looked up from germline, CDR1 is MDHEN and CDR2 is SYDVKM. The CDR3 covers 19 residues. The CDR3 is CASSFNVGLAGERADTQYF. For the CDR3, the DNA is TGTGCCAGCAGTTTCAACGTCGGGCTAGCGGGAGAAAGGGCAGATACGCAGTATTTT.

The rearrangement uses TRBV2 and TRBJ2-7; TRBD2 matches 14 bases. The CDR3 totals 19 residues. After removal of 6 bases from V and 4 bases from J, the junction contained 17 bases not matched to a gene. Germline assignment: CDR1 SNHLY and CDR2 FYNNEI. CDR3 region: CASRDRTSGRTWDPYEQYF. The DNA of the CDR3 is TGTGCCAGCAGGGATCGGACTAGCGGGAGGACCTGGGACCCATACGAGCAGTACTTC.

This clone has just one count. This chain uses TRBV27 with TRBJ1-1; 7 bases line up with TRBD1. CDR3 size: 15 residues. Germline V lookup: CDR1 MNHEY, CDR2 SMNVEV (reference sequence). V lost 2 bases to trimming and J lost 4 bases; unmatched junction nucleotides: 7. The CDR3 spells CASSLTRGRITEAFF. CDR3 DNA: TGTGCCAGCAGTTTAACGAGGGGGCGGATCACTGAAGCTTTCTTT.

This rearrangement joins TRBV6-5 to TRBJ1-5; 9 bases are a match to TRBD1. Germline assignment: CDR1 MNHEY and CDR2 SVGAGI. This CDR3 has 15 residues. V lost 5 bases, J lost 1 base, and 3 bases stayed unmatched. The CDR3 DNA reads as TGTGCCAGCAGTCGACAGGGGGGGAGCAATCAGCCCCAGCATTTT. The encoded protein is CASSRQGGSNQPQHF.

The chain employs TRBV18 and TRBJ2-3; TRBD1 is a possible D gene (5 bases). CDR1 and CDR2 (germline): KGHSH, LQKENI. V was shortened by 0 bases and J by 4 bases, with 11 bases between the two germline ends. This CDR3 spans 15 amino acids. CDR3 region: CASSPPVSRADTQYF. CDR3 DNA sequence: TGTGCCAGCTCACCACCGGTTTCCAGGGCAGATACGCAGTATTTT.

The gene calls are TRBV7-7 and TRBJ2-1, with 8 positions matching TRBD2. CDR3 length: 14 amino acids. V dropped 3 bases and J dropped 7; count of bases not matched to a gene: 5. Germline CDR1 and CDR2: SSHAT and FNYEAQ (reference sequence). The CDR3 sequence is CASSFGAGVNEQFF. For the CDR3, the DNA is TGTGCCAGCAGCTTTGGAGCGGGAGTGAATGAGCAGTTCTTC.

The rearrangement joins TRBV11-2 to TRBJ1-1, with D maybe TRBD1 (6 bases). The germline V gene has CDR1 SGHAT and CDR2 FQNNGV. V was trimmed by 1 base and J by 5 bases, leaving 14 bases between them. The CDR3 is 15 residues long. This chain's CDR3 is CASSLGGHRYTEAFF. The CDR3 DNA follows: TGTGCCAGCAGCTTAGGGGGACACAGGTATACTGAAGCTTTCTTT.

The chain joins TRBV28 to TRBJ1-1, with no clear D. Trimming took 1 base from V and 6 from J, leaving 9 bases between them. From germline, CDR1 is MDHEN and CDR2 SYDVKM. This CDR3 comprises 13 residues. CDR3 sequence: CASSLLDRAEAFF. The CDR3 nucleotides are TGTGCCAGCAGTTTATTAGACCGGGCTGAAGCTTTCTTT.

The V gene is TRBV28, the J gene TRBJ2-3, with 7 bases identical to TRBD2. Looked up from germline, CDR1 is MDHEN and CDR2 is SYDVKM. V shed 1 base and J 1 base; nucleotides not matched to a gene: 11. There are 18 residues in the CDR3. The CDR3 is CASSLYWGRASGTDTQYF. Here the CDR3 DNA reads TGTGCCAGCAGTTTATATTGGGGGAGGGCCTCGGGCACAGATACGCAGTATTTT.

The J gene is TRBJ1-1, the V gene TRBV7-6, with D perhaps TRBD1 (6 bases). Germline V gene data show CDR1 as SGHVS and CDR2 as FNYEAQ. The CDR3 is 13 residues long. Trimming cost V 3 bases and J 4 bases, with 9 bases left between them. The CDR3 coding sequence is TGTGCCAGCAGCTTTGGGGGCGTCACTGAAGCTTTCTTT. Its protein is CASSFGGVTEAFF.

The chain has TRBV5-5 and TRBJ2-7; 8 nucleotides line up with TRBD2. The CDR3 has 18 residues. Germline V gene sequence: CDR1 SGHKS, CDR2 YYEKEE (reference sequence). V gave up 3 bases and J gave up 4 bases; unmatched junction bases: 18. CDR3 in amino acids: CASSYLSRAGGIGYEQYF. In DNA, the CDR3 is TGTGCCAGCAGCTACTTAAGTAGGGCGGGGGGCATAGGTTACGAGCAGTACTTC.

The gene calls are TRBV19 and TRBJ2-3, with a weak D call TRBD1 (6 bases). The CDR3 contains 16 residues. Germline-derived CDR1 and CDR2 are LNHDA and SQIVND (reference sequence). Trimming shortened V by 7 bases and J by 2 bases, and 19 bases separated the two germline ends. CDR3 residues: CASIGTPLVVTDTQYF. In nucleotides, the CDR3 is TGTGCCAGTATTGGGACACCCCTCGTCGTCACAGATACGCAGTATTTT.

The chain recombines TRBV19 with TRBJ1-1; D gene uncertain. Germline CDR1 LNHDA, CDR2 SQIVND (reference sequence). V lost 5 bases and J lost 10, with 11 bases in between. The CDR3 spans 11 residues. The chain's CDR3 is CASSVALRAFF. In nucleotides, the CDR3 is TGTGCCAGTAGTGTCGCTCTGAGAGCTTTCTTT.

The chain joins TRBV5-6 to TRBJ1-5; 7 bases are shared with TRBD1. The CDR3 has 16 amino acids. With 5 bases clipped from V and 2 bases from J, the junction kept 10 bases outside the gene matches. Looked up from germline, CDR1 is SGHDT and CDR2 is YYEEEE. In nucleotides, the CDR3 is TGTGCCAGCAGTTCGATTGGAGGGGGCGGCAATCAGCCCCAGCATTTT. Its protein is CASSSIGGGGNQPQHF.

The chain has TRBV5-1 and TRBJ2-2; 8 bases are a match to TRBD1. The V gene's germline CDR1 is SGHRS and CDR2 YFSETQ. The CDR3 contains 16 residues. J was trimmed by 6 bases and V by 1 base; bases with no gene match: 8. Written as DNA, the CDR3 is TGCGCCAGCAGCTTGCCCGGACAGGGAAGGGCCGGGGAGCTGTTTTTT. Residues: CASSLPGQGRAGELFF. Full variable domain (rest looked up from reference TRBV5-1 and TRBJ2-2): KAGVTQTPRYLIKTRGQQVTLSCSPISGHRSVSWYQQTPGQGLQFLFEYFSETQRNKGNFPGRFSGRQFSNSRSEMNVSTLELGDSALYLCASSLPGQGRAGELFFGEGSRLTVL.

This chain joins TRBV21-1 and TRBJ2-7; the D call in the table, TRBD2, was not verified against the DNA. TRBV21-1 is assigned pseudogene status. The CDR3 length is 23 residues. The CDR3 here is CASSKVQAGGPHPGEGGRLEQYF. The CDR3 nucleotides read TGTGCCAGCAGCAAAGTTCAAGCGGGAGGGCCCCATCCGGGGGAAGGGGGGAGGCTAGAGCAGTACTTC.

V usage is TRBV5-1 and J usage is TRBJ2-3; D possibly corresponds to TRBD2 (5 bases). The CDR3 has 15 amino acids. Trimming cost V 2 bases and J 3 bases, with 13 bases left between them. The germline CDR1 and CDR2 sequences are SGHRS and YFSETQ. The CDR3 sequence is CASSFQSRGTDTQYF. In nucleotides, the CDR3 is TGCGCCAGCAGCTTTCAGTCTAGAGGGACAGATACGCAGTATTTT.

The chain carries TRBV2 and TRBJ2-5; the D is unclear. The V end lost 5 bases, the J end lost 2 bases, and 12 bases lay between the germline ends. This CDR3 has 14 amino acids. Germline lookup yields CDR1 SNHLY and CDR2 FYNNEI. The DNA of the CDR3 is TGTGCCAGCAGTAAGAATAGCAGACAAGAGACCCAGTACTTC. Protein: CASSKNSRQETQYF.

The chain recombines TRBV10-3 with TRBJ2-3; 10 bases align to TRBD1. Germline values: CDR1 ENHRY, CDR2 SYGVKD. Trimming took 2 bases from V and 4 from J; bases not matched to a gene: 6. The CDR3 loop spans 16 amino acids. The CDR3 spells CAISEPGQGIADTQYF. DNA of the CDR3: TGTGCCATCAGTGAGCCGGGACAGGGGATAGCAGATACGCAGTATTTT.

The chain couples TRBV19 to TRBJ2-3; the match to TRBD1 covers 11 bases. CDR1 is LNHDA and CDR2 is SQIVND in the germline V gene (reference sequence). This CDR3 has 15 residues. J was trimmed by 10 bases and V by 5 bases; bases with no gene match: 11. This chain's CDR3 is CASSPGTGGEHAQYF. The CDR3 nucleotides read TGTGCCAGTAGTCCCGGGACAGGGGGTGAACATGCGCAGTATTTT.

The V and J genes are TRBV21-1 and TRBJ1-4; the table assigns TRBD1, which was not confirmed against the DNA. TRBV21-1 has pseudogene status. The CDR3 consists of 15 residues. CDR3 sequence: CASSKEGTANEKLFF. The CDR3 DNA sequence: TGTGCCAGCAGCAAAGAGGGGACAGCTAATGAAAAACTGTTTTTT.

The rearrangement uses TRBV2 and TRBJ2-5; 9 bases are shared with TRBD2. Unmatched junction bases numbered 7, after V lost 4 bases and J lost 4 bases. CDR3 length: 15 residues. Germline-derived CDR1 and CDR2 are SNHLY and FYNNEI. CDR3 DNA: TGTGCCAGCAGTGGCATAGCGGGAGAGGGAGAGACCCAGTACTTC. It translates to CASSGIAGEGETQYF.

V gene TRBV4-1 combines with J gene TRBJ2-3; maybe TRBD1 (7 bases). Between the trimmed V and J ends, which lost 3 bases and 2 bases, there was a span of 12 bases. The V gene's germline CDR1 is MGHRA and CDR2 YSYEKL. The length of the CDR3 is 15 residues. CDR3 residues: CASSHAEGATDTQYF. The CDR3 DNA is TGCGCCAGCAGCCATGCGGAGGGGGCCACAGATACGCAGTATTTT.

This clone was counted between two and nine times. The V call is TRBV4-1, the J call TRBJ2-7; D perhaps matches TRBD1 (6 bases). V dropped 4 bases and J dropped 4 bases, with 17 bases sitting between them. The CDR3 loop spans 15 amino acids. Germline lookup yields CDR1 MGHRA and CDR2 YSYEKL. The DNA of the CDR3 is TGCGCCAGCAGCCGACAAACCGGGACATCATACGAGCAGTACTTC. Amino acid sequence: CASSRQTGTSYEQYF.

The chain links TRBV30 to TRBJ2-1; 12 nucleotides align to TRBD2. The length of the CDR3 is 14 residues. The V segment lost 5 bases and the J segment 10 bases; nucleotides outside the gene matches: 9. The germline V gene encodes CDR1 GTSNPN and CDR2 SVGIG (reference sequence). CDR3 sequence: CAWQTSGRHREQFF. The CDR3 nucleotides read TGTGCCTGGCAGACTAGCGGGAGACACCGCGAGCAGTTCTTC.